A selection of T cell receptor beta chains follows, all from one sample in a study of a mutant IDH1 vaccine in newly diagnosed glioma. The antigens these receptors bind are not known. Using immunoSEQ multiplex PCR, the repertoire was profiled, and TCRdb retains in-frame clones only, with some absent. The sample shows around 54,000 clones, approximately 87% of them seen only once. Sequences were derived from PBMCs, sampled from a glioma patient whose treatment included an IDH1 peptide vaccine. The receptor source for this set is a man aged 40-50 years with glioma. The conserved cysteine and the conserved F or W are not part of the CDR3 here. Expanded clones are given a class, and other clones once, few, many or no size at all.

v_call,clone_size,j_call,cdr3_aa
TRBV27,NA,TRBJ2-1,ASSLVGNTYNEQF
TRBV18,NA,TRBJ1-3,ASSPDAGNTIY
TRBV6-4,NA,TRBJ2-2,ASSDPGHTGELF
TRBV11-1,NA,TRBJ2-2,ASSPRLAGSTGELF
TRBV4-3,NA,TRBJ2-5,ASSRQVRETQY
TRBV18,NA,TRBJ2-5,ASSPGQRETQY
TRBV7-2,once,TRBJ2-1,ASSLRRGIQF
TRBV6-6,NA,TRBJ2-6,ASSYGGAGANVLT
TRBV9,once,TRBJ1-2,ASSVRGEGSGYT
TRBV6-5,NA,TRBJ2-1,ASSYTSARWDEQF
TRBV5-1,NA,TRBJ2-5,ASRELGSGPETQY
TRBV10-2,once,TRBJ2-3,ASSEENTQY
TRBV14,NA,TRBJ1-1,ASRRQETMNTEAF
TRBV2,NA,TRBJ1-4,ASREQGSNEKLF
TRBV19,NA,TRBJ1-4,ASSPYYRAEGQKLF
TRBV2,NA,TRBJ1-1,ASSEMNTEAF
TRBV4-1,NA,TRBJ2-7,ASSPSGRAAYEQY
TRBV18,NA,TRBJ2-1,ASSPPLNEQF
TRBV6-5,NA,TRBJ2-1,ASSYTPAGGQF
TRBV5-6,NA,TRBJ1-1,ASTETGDGTEAF
TRBV6-1,NA,TRBJ2-1,ASSAGFSSYNEQF
TRBV27,NA,TRBJ2-1,ASSLKSYILSSYNEQF
TRBV14,NA,TRBJ1-2,ASSQGQGTLNYGYT
TRBV19,NA,TRBJ2-3,ASSIGKAILAGERTDTQY
TRBV4-2,NA,TRBJ2-1,ASSQRRESYNEQF
TRBV27,NA,TRBJ2-7,ASTTGLAGGEQY
TRBV7-9,NA,TRBJ2-7,ASSLASRSYEQY
TRBV6-5,once,TRBJ2-7,ASSYSVSGSYEQY
TRBV18,NA,TRBJ1-3,ASSSGWRGAGNTIY
TRBV6-1,NA,TRBJ1-5,ASFRGTGGNQPQH
TRBV7-9,NA,TRBJ2-1,ASSSPGTSGSDNEQF
TRBV7-2,NA,TRBJ2-7,ASSFNPTYEQY
TRBV6-5,NA,TRBJ2-2,ASSYSGTSVAGELF
TRBV27,NA,TRBJ2-3,ASSSIPQGKWTDTQY
TRBV7-2,NA,TRBJ1-1,ASSLWDSREAF
TRBV5-1,few,TRBJ2-7,ASSLGGLPSYEQY
TRBV27,NA,TRBJ2-7,ASSGTSSYEQY
TRBV23-1,NA,TRBJ2-4,ARAGTADSKNIQY
TRBV7-2,NA,TRBJ1-1,ASSLAYGGGTEAF
TRBV19,NA,TRBJ1-1,ASSLGQAMNTEAF
TRBV9,NA,TRBJ2-3,ASSVGGSRADTQY
TRBV27,NA,TRBJ2-6,ASSTARFSGANVLT
TRBV4-1,NA,TRBJ2-7,ASSQELGLSYEQY
TRBV6-4,NA,TRBJ2-3,ASGIDVGDTQY
TRBV7-9,NA,TRBJ2-3,ASSLAHGAGLTDTQY
TRBV7-9,few,TRBJ1-1,ASSLRSAMNTEAF